This T cell receptor beta chain was observed in a study of T cell responses to AZD1222 COVID-19 vaccine. About this clone: Its cognate antigen is unknown.

The CDR3 contains 14 residues. CDR1 is MNHEY, CDR2 SVGAGI, per germline. Trimming at V came to 6 bases and at J to 5 bases, leaving 3 bases not matched to a gene. Profiled with immunoSEQ multiplex PCR; TCRdb holds only in-frame clones, not every one. The data contain about 83,000 clones, roughly 88% of them singletons. Regarding the study as a whole: Repertoire sampling was restricted to post-peak T cell response timepoints. Clonal diversity was possibly underestimated; the donors were predominantly white British and more often female. Spike-specific TCR breadth and depth grew following two AZD1222 doses. The study identified only a handful of AZD1222 recipients as seropositive at baseline.

The source material was peripheral blood, sampled on day 0 of MenACWY control vaccination. This clonotype originated in an adult in good health. The V call is TRBV6-5, the J call TRBJ2-3, with 12 nucleotides matching TRBD2. The CDR3 coding sequence is TGTGCCAGCAGGCTAGCGGGAGGGGAAGATACGCAGTATTTT. This translates into CASRLAGGEDTQYF.